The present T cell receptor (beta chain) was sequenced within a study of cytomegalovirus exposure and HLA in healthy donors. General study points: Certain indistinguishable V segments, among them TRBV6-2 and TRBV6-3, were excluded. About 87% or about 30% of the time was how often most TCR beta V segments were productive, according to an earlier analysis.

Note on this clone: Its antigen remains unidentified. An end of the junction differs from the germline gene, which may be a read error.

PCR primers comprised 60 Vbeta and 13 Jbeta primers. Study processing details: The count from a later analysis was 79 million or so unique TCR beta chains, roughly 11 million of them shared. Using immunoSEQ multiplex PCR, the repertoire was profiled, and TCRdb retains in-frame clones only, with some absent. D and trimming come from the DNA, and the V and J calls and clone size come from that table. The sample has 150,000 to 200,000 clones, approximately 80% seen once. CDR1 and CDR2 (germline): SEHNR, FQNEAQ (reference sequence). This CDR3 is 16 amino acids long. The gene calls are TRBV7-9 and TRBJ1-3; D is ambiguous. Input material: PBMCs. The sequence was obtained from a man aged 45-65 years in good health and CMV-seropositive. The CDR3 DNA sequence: TGTTCCAGCAGCTTGAACCCCTGGAGCCTAGGAAACACCATATATTTT. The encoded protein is CSSSLNPWSLGNTIYF.